The rows below give T cell receptor beta chains drawn from one sample of a study of T-cell memory formation after mild COVID-19. MiXCR, applied by TCRdb to the 5' RACE reads, yields one record per CDR3 protein. This table holds about 57,000 distinct CDR3 sequences, 10% to 15% found once. Sequenced input: PBMCs or a T cell subset sorted from them (not recorded which). The receptors here all came from a man between 18 and 35 years old who had mild COVID-19 (a few samples of this study predate the infection). Cell type and time point are not known. The CDR3 runs from the conserved cysteine through the conserved F or W. Fields, in order: V gene, D gene, clone size, J gene, CDR3 protein, CDR3 DNA. A D gene is named only where the DNA matches it firmly. Clone size is shown for a subset of rows, as once, few, many or a class of expanded clone.

TRBV5-1	TRBD2	many	TRBJ2-1	CASSLTSGEYNEQFF	TGCGCCAGCAGCCTGACTAGCGGGGAGTACAATGAGCAGTTCTTC
TRBV6-6	TRBD1	.	TRBJ1-2	CASSPDRAGYGYTF	TGTGCCAGCAGCCCGGACAGGGCAGGCTATGGCTACACCTTC
TRBV10-1	TRBD1	.	TRBJ2-6	CASSPAGQGGSGANVLTF	TGCGCCAGCAGCCCCGCCGGACAGGGCGGCTCTGGGGCCAACGTCCTGACTTTC
TRBV4-3	.	.	TRBJ2-5	CASSQDIRIQETQYF	TGCGCCAGCAGCCAAGACATCCGGATTCAAGAGACCCAGTACTTC
TRBV20-1	TRBD2	.	TRBJ2-4	CSARLGGENIQYF	TGCAGTGCCCGTTTGGGAGGGGAAAACATTCAGTACTTC
TRBV7-3	TRBD2	few	TRBJ2-2	CASSLASGGTGELFF	TGTGCCAGCAGCTTGGCTAGCGGGGGAACCGGGGAGCTGTTTTTT
TRBV20-1	.	.	TRBJ1-4	CSARPAIENEKLFF	TGCAGTGCTAGACCAGCCATAGAGAATGAAAAACTGTTTTTT
TRBV27	.	few	TRBJ2-5	CASSLSPTRETQYF	TGTGCCAGCAGTTTGTCGCCGACGCGGGAGACCCAGTACTTC
TRBV7-9	TRBD2	.	TRBJ2-3	CAAAGGGKTRIDTQYF	TGTGCCGCCGCCGGGGGGGGGAAGACACGGATAGATACGCAGTATTTT
TRBV9	.	many	TRBJ1-5	CASSPRAGINSPQHF	TGTGCCAGCAGCCCAAGGGCAGGGATTAACTCGCCCCAGCATTTT
TRBV6-2/TRBV6-3	TRBD1	medium-sized	TRBJ2-1	CASSPLRDRVDNEQFF	TGTGCCAGCAGTCCCCTCCGGGACAGGGTGGACAATGAGCAGTTCTTC
TRBV4-3	.	.	TRBJ1-2	CASSRTGFSGVGGYTF	TGCGCCAGCAGCCGCACAGGGTTTTCGGGTGTGGGTGGCTACACCTTC
TRBV7-3	.	.	TRBJ2-1	CASSLRGGRFGDEQFF	TGTGCCAGCAGCTTACGTGGTGGGCGGTTTGGAGATGAGCAGTTCTTC
TRBV7-7	TRBD2	many	TRBJ2-2	CASSVTSGAGELFF	TGTGCTAGCAGCGTAACTAGCGGCGCCGGGGAGCTGTTTTTT
TRBV4-1	.	few	TRBJ1-6	CASSQGRTADNSPLHF	TGCGCCAGCAGCCAAGGCCGGACAGCCGATAATTCACCCCTCCACTTT
TRBV18	.	few	TRBJ1-5	CASSHTAGTEGEPQHF	TGTGCCAGCTCACATACGGCAGGGACTGAGGGGGAGCCCCAGCATTTT
TRBV3-1	TRBD1	.	TRBJ2-1	CASSQGMGQATDNEQFF	TGTGCCAGCAGCCAAGGCATGGGACAGGCTACCGACAATGAGCAGTTCTTC
TRBV7-9	.	.	TRBJ1-2	CASTRDGNNYGYTF	TGTGCCAGCACCAGAGATGGGAATAACTATGGCTACACCTTC
TRBV6-5	.	.	TRBJ2-3	CASSGQFSTDTQYF	TGTGCCAGCAGCGGACAGTTTAGCACAGATACGCAGTATTTT
TRBV4-1	TRBD2	.	TRBJ2-1	CASSPRGTSGAEQFF	TGCGCCAGCAGCCCCCGCGGGACTAGCGGGGCTGAGCAGTTCTTC
TRBV27	TRBD2	few	TRBJ2-5	CASSPSPGLAGLQETQYF	TGTGCCAGCAGTCCGAGCCCGGGACTAGCGGGGCTACAAGAGACCCAGTACTTC
TRBV9	.	.	TRBJ2-2	CASSVAPDQNTGELFF	TGTGCCAGCAGCGTAGCCCCGGATCAGAACACCGGGGAGCTGTTTTTT
TRBV6-1	.	few	TRBJ2-7	CASSEAPPPLGYEQYF	TGTGCCAGCAGTGAAGCTCCCCCGCCTCTCGGTTACGAGCAGTACTTC
TRBV5-1	TRBD1	many	TRBJ2-5	CASSSTGTGEETQYF	TGCGCCAGCAGCAGTACCGGGACAGGAGAAGAGACCCAGTACTTC
TRBV3-1	.	.	TRBJ1-2	CASSQTGLLYGYTF	TGTGCCAGCAGCCAAACAGGGCTGCTCTATGGCTACACCTTC
TRBV11-2	.	.	TRBJ1-1	CASSLTTAGGTEAFF	TGTGCCAGCAGCTTGACCACAGCGGGGGGCACTGAAGCTTTCTTT
TRBV4-3	.	few	TRBJ1-1	CASPRVAEAFF	TGCGCCAGCCCCCGGGTGGCTGAAGCTTTCTTT
TRBV10-2	.	.	TRBJ1-5	CASSDRVYQPQHF	TGCGCCAGCAGTGATAGGGTCTATCAGCCCCAGCATTTT
TRBV20-1	.	few	TRBJ2-6	CSAFAASSGANVLTF	TGCAGTGCCTTCGCGGCCAGCTCTGGGGCCAACGTCCTGACTTTC
TRBV7-2	.	many	TRBJ2-2	CASSPRTRTNTGELFF	TGTGCCAGCAGCCCGAGGACTCGCACCAACACCGGGGAGCTGTTTTTT
TRBV7-3	TRBD2	.	TRBJ2-2	CASSLGTSTGELFF	TGTGCCAGCAGCCTAGGGACTAGCACCGGGGAGCTGTTTTTT
TRBV19	.	few	TRBJ2-3	CASSIDPATDTQYF	TGTGCCAGTAGTATAGATCCTGCTACAGATACGCAGTATTTT
TRBV4-1	.	few	TRBJ1-2	CASSQGQAGRFYYGYTF	TGCGCCAGCAGCCAAGGGCAGGCCGGCAGGTTCTACTATGGCTACACCTTC
TRBV3-1	.	.	TRBJ2-3	CASSQGRTQYF	TGTGCCAGCAGCCAAGGACGTACGCAGTATTTT
TRBV12-3/TRBV12-4	.	few	TRBJ1-1	CASSFGGVNTEAFF	TGTGCCAGCAGTTTCGGAGGGGTGAACACTGAAGCTTTCTTT
TRBV7-3	TRBD2	.	TRBJ2-5	CASSPGGQRQETQYF	TGTGCCAGCAGCCCGGGAGGGCAGCGTCAAGAGACCCAGTACTTC
TRBV27	.	many	TRBJ2-1	CASSLLAPKWGEQFF	TGTGCCAGCAGTTTATTGGCGCCCAAATGGGGTGAGCAGTTCTTC
TRBV7-3	.	few	TRBJ2-7	CASSLSRDTSYEQYF	TGTGCCAGCAGCCTCAGCCGGGACACCTCCTACGAGCAGTACTTC
TRBV5-6	.	few	TRBJ1-6	CASSLFDRSSYNSPLHF	TGTGCCAGCAGCTTGTTTGACCGCAGCTCCTATAATTCACCCCTCCACTTT
TRBV6-6	TRBD2	few	TRBJ2-1	CASSYYFGGVSYNEQFF	TGTGCCAGCAGTTACTATTTCGGGGGGGTGTCCTACAATGAGCAGTTCTTC
TRBV5-1	.	many	TRBJ2-7	CASSLDPLGEQYF	TGCGCCAGCAGCCTGGACCCACTGGGGGAGCAGTACTTC
TRBV7-2	.	many	TRBJ2-3	CASSLAPAGDTQYF	TGTGCCAGCAGCTTAGCGCCCGCGGGAGATACGCAGTATTTT
TRBV7-2	TRBD2	many	TRBJ2-5	CASRWGTSLQETQYF	TGTGCCAGCAGGTGGGGGACTAGCCTACAAGAGACCCAGTACTTC
TRBV12-3/TRBV12-4	.	.	TRBJ1-5	CASSLQRRANQPQHF	TGTGCCAGCAGCCTTCAAAGAAGGGCCAATCAGCCCCAGCATTTT
TRBV7-9	.	many	TRBJ2-3	CASSNRAGTQYF	TGTGCCAGCAGCAACAGGGCAGGCACGCAGTATTTT
TRBV29-1	.	.	TRBJ2-5	CSAGLGEIETQYF	TGCAGCGCGGGACTGGGGGAGATCGAGACCCAGTACTTC
TRBV6-5	TRBD2	.	TRBJ2-5	CASSDRSGGAVWETQYF	TGTGCCAGCAGTGACCGAAGCGGGGGGGCCGTTTGGGAGACCCAGTACTTC
TRBV7-3	.	.	TRBJ2-1	CASSPTSPYYNEQFF	TGTGCCAGCAGCCCCACTAGCCCCTATTACAATGAGCAGTTCTTC
TRBV6-2/TRBV6-3	TRBD2	.	TRBJ2-3	CATLRGGREYF	TGTGCCACCCTCCGGGGGGGCCGGGAGTATTTT
TRBV4-3	.	few	TRBJ2-2	CASSQLFTGELFF	TGCGCCAGCAGCCAGCTCTTCACCGGGGAGCTGTTTTTT